This TCR beta chain was captured in a study of cytomegalovirus exposure and HLA in healthy donors. A note on this clone: No DNA is shown, since the ends of the CDR3 on it are uncertain; the CDR3 is the one TCRdb lists.

With termini counted, the CDR3 has 14 amino acids. The method was immunoSEQ multiplex PCR; TCRdb's version includes in-frame clones alone and lacks a portion of them. The table includes 100,000 or so clones, 85% to 90% detected once. The chain joins TRBV21-1 to TRBJ1-1; TRBD1, the table's D call, was not compared with the DNA. TRBV21-1 is classified as a pseudogene. The clonotype originates from a young woman in good health and CMV-seropositive. The sequencing sample was made of PBMCs. The CDR3 protein is CASSFAKGATEAFF.